Below, 2 T cell receptor beta chains from the same sample are listed, as sequenced in a study of glioma-infiltrating T cells. Amplification of TCR alpha and beta CDR3 regions from RNA used iRepertoire nested multiplex PCR. TCRdb passed the multiplex PCR reads through MiXCR, listing each CDR3 protein once. Seen here are approximately 130,000 distinct CDR3 sequences, approximately 24% observed once, and the top ten hold about 30%. The sample was glioma tissue, nonneoplastic brain tissue, or PBMCs (not recorded which). The receptors shown here come from a human donor with low-grade glioma or glioblastoma, undergoing nonglioma brain surgery, or in good health (not recorded which).

The J gene is TRBJ2-7, the V gene TRBV19; D remains ambiguous. Germline V CDR1 and CDR2: LNHDA, SQIVND (reference sequence). V gave up 3 bases and J gave up 7 bases, with 13 bases separating them. The CDR3 spans 13 residues. CDR3 protein: CASSMDGPSEQYV. CDR3 nucleotide sequence: TGTGCCAGTAGTATGGACGGCCCTTCTGAGCAGTACGTC.

This clonotype was seen only a few times. V usage is TRBV2 and J usage is TRBJ2-3, with 11 bases fitting TRBD2. Germline CDR1 reads SNHLY; CDR2 reads FYNNEI. After removal of 6 bases from V and 3 bases from J, the junction contained 5 bases not matched to a gene. The CDR3 has 15 amino acids. The CDR3 bases are TGTGCCAGCAGCCCAACTAGCGGGAGAACAGATACGCAGTATTTT. This encodes CASSPTSGRTDTQYF.